This is a list of T cell receptor beta chains from one sample in a study of siplizumab effects on memory and regulatory T cells. Assay used: immunoSEQ multiplex PCR; TCRdb lists only in-frame clones, some missing. This sample yields some 41,000 clones, of which roughly nine tenths are seen a single time; 0.25% belongs to the top ten. Sequenced input: naive CD4+ T cells sorted from blood. These TCRs come from a human donor in good health. CDR3s include the opening cysteine and the closing phenylalanine or tryptophan. D genes are given only for firm matches.

d_call,v_call,j_call,cdr3_aa
.,TRBV29-1,TRBJ1-1,CSVKEGHSTEAFF
.,TRBV7-9,TRBJ1-1,CASSLEALKGWAEAFF
TRBD2,TRBV7-2,TRBJ2-5,CASSGLAGVRETQYF
.,TRBV2,TRBJ2-5,CASSEEQLGETQYF
.,TRBV7-9,TRBJ2-1,CASSFVGSYNEQFF
.,TRBV29-1,TRBJ2-2,CSVVIGTQNTGELFF
.,TRBV7-6,TRBJ2-1,CASSFRRGEQFF
.,TRBV27,TRBJ2-3,CASRPDSADTQYF
.,TRBV19,TRBJ2-6,CASSKVAESYSGANVLTF
TRBD2,TRBV30,TRBJ2-5,CAWLREGETQYF
TRBD1,TRBV5-1,TRBJ1-1,CASSQGQGTEAFF
TRBD2,TRBV7-2,TRBJ2-7,CASSLALAGGYEQYF
TRBD1,TRBV10-3,TRBJ1-4,CAISGGRGEKLFF